The 26 T cell receptor beta chains given below trace back to one sample, sequenced in a study of early T cells in non-severe SARS-CoV-2 infection. TCRdb re-analysed the 5' RACE reads in MiXCR, keeping a single row per CDR3 protein. The table has 50,000 or so distinct CDR3 sequences, approximately 13% seen once; the top ten hold about a tenth. The specimen was whole blood. The receptor set was obtained from an adult who was a healthcare worker with PCR-confirmed SARS-CoV-2 infection or an uninfected control (not recorded which).

In this sample, this clonotype turned up many times. J is TRBJ2-7 and V is TRBV11-2; 7 positions match TRBD1. The CDR3 consists of 12 residues. Per the germline V gene, CDR1 is SGHAT and CDR2 is FQNNGV. Trimming at V came to 5 bases and at J to 9 bases, leaving 7 bases not matched to a gene. This CDR3 reads CASSPRQGWQYF. The CDR3 DNA sequence: TGTGCCAGCAGCCCCCGACAGGGCTGGCAGTACTTC. The full variable domain, rest sourced from reference TRBV11-2 and TRBJ2-7, is EAGVAQSPRYKIIEKRQSVAFWCNPISGHATLYWYQQILGQGPKLLIQFQNNGVVDDSQLPKDRFSAERLKGVDSTLKIQPAKLEDSAVYLCASSPRQGWQYFGPGTRLTVT.

This clonotype was counted ten times or more. V gene TRBV11-1 combines with J gene TRBJ2-1; no clear D gene. The CDR3 extends over 15 amino acids. Germline values: CDR1 SGHAT, CDR2 FQDESV (reference sequence). Trimming removed 5 bases at V and 5 bases at J, with 16 bases between. The CDR3: CASSQWPRANNEQFF. The CDR3 DNA reads as TGTGCCAGCAGCCAGTGGCCACGGGCCAACAATGAGCAGTTCTTC. The variable domain in full, with the rest retrieved from reference TRBV11-1 and TRBJ2-1, is EAEVAQSPRYKITEKSQAVAFWCDPISGHATLYWYRQILGQGPELLVQFQDESVVDDSQLPKDRFSAERLKGVDSTLKIQPAELGDSAMYLCASSQWPRANNEQFFGPGTRLTVL.

The sample holds a few counts of this clonotype. The rearrangement joins TRBV29-1 to TRBJ2-7, with 9 bases identical to TRBD1. Germline lookup yields CDR1 SQVTM and CDR2 ANQGSEA. The CDR3 consists of 16 residues. With 4 bases clipped from V and 3 bases from J, the junction kept 13 bases outside the gene matches. CDR3 DNA sequence: TGCAGCGTTGCACAACATCCGGGACAGGGATACTACGAGCAGTACTTC. Its translation: CSVAQHPGQGYYEQYF.

The chain couples TRBV20-1 to TRBJ2-1; a possible D gene is TRBD1 (5 bases). Trimming stripped 8 bases from V and 8 bases from J, with 16 bases between. The CDR3 has 12 amino acids. The germline gives CDR1 DFQATT, CDR2 SNEGSKA (reference sequence). CDR3 DNA sequence: TGCAGTCCTCTAGGTAGGGGCGATGAGCAGTTCTTC. This codes for CSPLGRGDEQFF.

The gene calls are TRBV12-3 or TRBV12-4 and TRBJ2-7, with a possible D match to TRBD2 (6 bases). Between the trimmed V and J ends, which lost 8 bases and 3 bases, there was a span of 8 bases. The length of the CDR3 is 11 residues. CDR3 sequence: CASSGLYEQYF. The CDR3 DNA reads TGTGCCAGCTCGGGACTCTACGAGCAGTACTTC.

The V call is TRBV19, the J call TRBJ2-1, with D perhaps matching TRBD2 (5 bases). The CDR3 consists of 13 residues. The ends were cut back, 6 bases at V and 10 bases at J, with 16 bases in the middle. Germline-derived CDR1 and CDR2 are LNHDA and SQIVND (reference sequence). DNA for the CDR3: TGTGCCAGTAGCCCGGGGTGGGGAGAGGAGCAGTTCTTC. Translated: CASSPGWGEEQFF.

This clonotype was detected only a few times. The rearrangement links TRBV6-5 to TRBJ2-7; 9 nucleotides agree with TRBD1. The germline V gene has CDR1 MNHEY and CDR2 SVGAGI. V gave up 6 bases and J gave up 6 bases; unmatched junction bases: 18. This CDR3 is built from 17 residues. CDR3 protein: CASRQPRRQGELGEQYF. The CDR3 DNA reads as TGTGCCAGCAGGCAACCTCGCAGACAGGGGGAATTGGGCGAGCAGTACTTC.

At least ten counts were recorded for this clonotype. The V and J genes are TRBV5-1 and TRBJ1-1; D remains unclear. The CDR3 runs to 13 residues. Germline values: CDR1 SGHRS, CDR2 YFSETQ. With 1 base removed from V and 2 bases from J, the gap between germline ends came to 6 bases. CDR3 sequence: CASSLTENTEAFF. CDR3 nucleotide sequence: TGCGCCAGCAGCTTGACCGAAAACACTGAAGCTTTCTTT.

The chain joins TRBV7-2 to TRBJ1-1; TRBD1 aligns across 7 bases. The junction had 7 bases not matched to a gene; V was cut back by 4 bases and J by 5 bases. CDR3 length: 14 residues. CDR1 is SGHTA and CDR2 is FQGNSA in the germline V gene. CDR3 DNA: TGTGCCAGCAGCTCCTCACAGGGGCGAACTGAAGCTTTCTTT. This encodes CASSSSQGRTEAFF.

This clonotype came up many times. The J gene is TRBJ2-3, the V gene TRBV7-3, with no clear D. Between the trimmed V and J ends, which lost 4 bases and 0 bases, there was a span of 11 bases. Germline CDR1 reads SGHTA; CDR2 reads FQGTGA. This CDR3 spans 15 amino acids. As DNA, the CDR3 is TGTGCCAGCAGCTCCACCACACTTAGCACAGATACGCAGTATTTT. Translation: CASSSTTLSTDTQYF.

The CDR3 sequence is CASLHDANNEQFF. The CDR3 region has the DNA TGTGCCAGCCTCCACGACGCTAACAATGAGCAGTTCTTC. J is TRBJ2-1 and V is TRBV5-8; D gene ambiguous. Germline V gene data show CDR1 as SGHTS and CDR2 as YDEGEE. The CDR3 has 13 amino acids. Between the trimmed V and J ends, which lost 7 bases and 5 bases, there was a span of 13 bases.

This clonotype was counted a few times. The chain carries TRBV18 and TRBJ2-2; D may be TRBD1 or TRBD2 (5 bases each). Trimming cost V 3 bases and J 7 bases, with 9 bases left between them. CDR1 and CDR2 from the germline V gene are KGHSH and LQKENI. The length of the CDR3 is 13 residues. CDR3 coding DNA: TGTGCCAGCTCACCCAGGGAGAGCGGGGAGCTGTTTTTT. Translated, it gives CASSPRESGELFF.

This clonotype was detected only a few times. V usage is TRBV29-1 and J usage is TRBJ2-1; no firm D call. Trimming took 4 bases from V and 2 from J, leaving 9 bases between them. The CDR3 is 13 residues long. The germline CDR1 and CDR2 sequences are SQVTM and ANQGSEA. The CDR3 sequence is CSVVGVTYNEQFF. The CDR3 region has the DNA TGCAGCGTTGTTGGTGTTACCTACAATGAGCAGTTCTTC.

This chain connects TRBV6-5 to TRBJ1-2, with TRBD1 identical over 7 bases. CDR1 and CDR2 (germline): MNHEY, SVGAGI. The ends lost 6 bases at V and 4 bases at J; junction bases unmatched: 5. CDR3 length equals 13 residues. Here the CDR3 DNA reads TGTGCCAGCAGCCAGCAGGGGGGCTATGGCTACACCTTC. Protein product: CASSQQGGYGYTF.

Ten or more counts support this clonotype. The chain recombines TRBV7-9 with TRBJ2-1; 8 bases are shared with TRBD1. The CDR3 has 13 residues. J lost 9 bases, V lost 6 bases, and 7 bases had no gene match. Looked up from germline, CDR1 is SEHNR and CDR2 is FQNEAQ (reference sequence). The CDR3 is CASRSAGGVEQFF. CDR3 DNA sequence: TGTGCCAGCAGATCAGCAGGGGGCGTTGAGCAGTTCTTC.

In its sample, this clonotype was seen many times. CDR3 in DNA: TGCAGTGTTCATGGGCGGACTAACACCGGGGAGCTGTTTTTT. It is translated as CSVHGRTNTGELFF. This rearrangement joins TRBV20-1 to TRBJ2-2, with D maybe TRBD2 (5 bases). The CDR3 is 14 residues long. Trimming shortened V by 7 bases and J by 2 bases, and 14 bases separated the two germline ends. In germline, CDR1 is DFQATT, CDR2 SNEGSKA (reference sequence).

The chain uses TRBV27 and TRBJ2-7; 9 nucleotides agree with TRBD1. Germline V CDR1 and CDR2: MNHEY, SMNVEV (reference sequence). The J segment lost 5 bases and the V segment lost 8 bases, leaving 4 bases of the junction unmatched. The length of the CDR3 is 12 residues. The CDR3 loop reads CASRDRADEQYF. The CDR3 DNA is TGTGCCAGCCGGGACAGGGCTGACGAGCAGTACTTC.

The J gene is TRBJ1-5, the V gene TRBV5-6; TRBD1 aligns across 9 bases. V dropped 0 bases and J dropped 6; count of bases not matched to a gene: 4. This CDR3 comprises 15 residues. Germline CDR1 and CDR2: SGHDT and YYEEEE. The CDR3 sequence is CASSLAGDRAQPQHF. The DNA of the CDR3 is TGTGCCAGCAGCTTGGCGGGGGACAGGGCTCAGCCCCAGCATTTT.

This clonotype appeared many times. The genes are TRBV27 and TRBJ2-7, with 8 positions matching TRBD1. CDR3 length: 13 residues. Losses at the gene ends were 4 bases for V and 4 bases for J; bases not matched to a gene: 3. CDR1 is MNHEY, CDR2 SMNVEV, per germline (reference sequence). CDR3 nucleotide sequence: TGTGCCAGCAGTTGGCAGGGGGCGTACGAGCAGTACTTC. Translation: CASSWQGAYEQYF.

A few counts support this clonotype. The chain uses TRBV6-5 and TRBJ2-2; 8 bases align to TRBD1. Germline CDR1 MNHEY, CDR2 SVGAGI. CDR3 length: 14 amino acids. The junction had 5 bases not matched to a gene; V was cut back by 4 bases and J by 7 bases. CDR3 nucleotide sequence: TGTGCCAGCAGTTCAGGGGGCCGGAGCGGGGAGCTGTTTTTT. It translates to CASSSGGRSGELFF.

The chain uses TRBV20-1 and TRBJ1-3, with a weak D call TRBD1 (6 bases). This CDR3 spans 14 amino acids. Germline values: CDR1 DFQATT, CDR2 SNEGSKA (reference sequence). Deletions cut 1 base from V and 4 bases from J, with 11 bases between. The CDR3 loop reads CSARVGAEGNTIYF. The CDR3 DNA sequence: TGCAGTGCTAGAGTGGGGGCAGAAGGAAACACCATATATTTT.

A note on this clonotype: One end of the junction fails to match germline, which may point to a read error. V usage is TRBV3-1 and J usage is TRBJ2-7, with TRBD1 identical over 10 bases. From germline, CDR1 is LGHDT and CDR2 YNNKEL (reference sequence). This CDR3 contains 12 residues. CDR3 nucleotides: TGTGCCAGCAACCAAGGCCCGGGACAGGGGAACTTC. Amino acids: CASNQGPGQGNF.

This clonotype was observed a few times. A much more abundant neighbour one base away suggests this may be a read error. The CDR3 reads CASSQEGEQYF. Here the CDR3 DNA reads TGTGCCAGCAGCCAAGAGGGCGAGCAGTACTTC. V and J are TRBV3-1 and TRBJ2-7, with D uncertain. CDR1 and CDR2 (germline): LGHDT, YNNKEL (reference sequence). Trimming took off 0 bases at V and 6 bases at J, with 3 bases between the two ends. The CDR3 sequence is 11 residues long.

Only a few counts were recorded for this clonotype. The chain has TRBV18 and TRBJ2-1, with TRBD2 identical over 8 bases. Germline V lookup: CDR1 KGHSH, CDR2 LQKENI. Trimming at V came to 6 bases and at J to 6 bases, leaving 7 bases not matched to a gene. The CDR3 has 14 residues. CDR3 bases: TGTGCCAGCTCCGAGCGGGGACTAGTCAATGAGCAGTTCTTC. This sequence encodes CASSERGLVNEQFF.

This clonotype was detected many times. This chain uses TRBV25-1 with TRBJ2-7; 10 positions match TRBD1. The CDR3 extends over 15 amino acids. The germline V gene has CDR1 MGHDK and CDR2 SYGVNS. With 1 base clipped from V and 1 base from J, the junction kept 1 base outside the gene matches. CDR3 DNA sequence: TGTGCCAGCAGTGAATGGACAGGGGGTTCCTACGAGCAGTACTTC. The encoded protein is CASSEWTGGSYEQYF.

About this clonotype itself: This clone may be a read error of a much larger clone one base away. The rearrangement links TRBV7-2 to TRBJ1-6; 9 positions agree with TRBD1. The V gene's germline CDR1 is SGHTA and CDR2 FQGNSA. This CDR3 has 16 amino acids. The CDR3 DNA reads as TGTGTCAGCAGCTTTGGACAGGGGTCCTATAATTCACCCCTCCACTTT. It codes for CVSSFGQGSYNSPLHF.